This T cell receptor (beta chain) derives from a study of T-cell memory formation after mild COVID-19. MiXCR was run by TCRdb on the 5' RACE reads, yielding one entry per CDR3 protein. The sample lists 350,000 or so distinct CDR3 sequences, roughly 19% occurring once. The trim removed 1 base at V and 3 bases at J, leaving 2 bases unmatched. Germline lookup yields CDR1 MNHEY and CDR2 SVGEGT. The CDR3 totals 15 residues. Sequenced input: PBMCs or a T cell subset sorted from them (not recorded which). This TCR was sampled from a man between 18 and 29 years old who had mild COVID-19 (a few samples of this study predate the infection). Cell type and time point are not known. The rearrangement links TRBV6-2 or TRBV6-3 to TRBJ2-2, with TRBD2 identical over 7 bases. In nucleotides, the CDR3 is TGTGCCAGCAGTTACTGGGGGGGAGACACCGGGGAGCTGTTTTTT. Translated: CASSYWGGDTGELFF.